The TCR beta chain under discussion was sequenced for a study of early stage breast cancer tumors. Libraries were prepared by immunoSEQ multiplex PCR; TCRdb keeps only in-frame clonotypes and omits some of them. The repertoire includes some 5,000 clones, 60% to 65% of them detected once, and approximately 25% sits in the top ten. Roughly 18-55 mg of tissue was diced for each tumor. The sample taken for sequencing was breast tumor tissue. The clonotype originates from a person aged 45 to 59 with breast cancer.

This chain's CDR3 is CAWDKGGRTEAFF. Written as DNA, the CDR3 is TGTGCCTGGGACAAAGGGGGCAGGACTGAAGCTTTCTTT. The chain is built from TRBV30 and TRBJ1-1; 7 bases line up with TRBD1. The J segment lost 5 bases and the V segment lost 5 bases, leaving 8 bases of the junction unmatched. This CDR3 contains 13 residues. Germline V gene lookup returns CDR1 GTSNPN and CDR2 SVGIG (reference sequence).